Presented here are 32 T cell receptor beta chains from one specimen sequenced in a study of CD8 T cells in Susac syndrome. The RNA input was roughly 0.45 to 1 ug, and it was reverse transcribed with random hexamers. One entry per CDR3 protein results from TCRdb running MiXCR on the immunoSEQ multiplex PCR reads. The table lists roughly 200,000 distinct CDR3 sequences, 90% to 95% of them singletons. Sequenced: CD4+ T cells from PBMCs. The receptor set was obtained from a human donor with Susac syndrome.

This chain connects TRBV3-1 to TRBJ1-1; a possible D gene is TRBD1 (6 bases). The germline V gene encodes CDR1 LGHDT and CDR2 YNNKEL (reference sequence). The CDR3 length is 13 residues. Trimming took 2 bases from V and 5 from J, leaving 9 bases between them. CDR3 sequence: CASSQRTVTEAFF. CDR3 bases: TGTGCCAGCAGCCAACGGACAGTAACTGAAGCTTTCTTT.

The rearrangement joins TRBV2 to TRBJ1-2; a weak D match, TRBD1 (6 bases). Germline CDR1 and CDR2: SNHLY and FYNNEI. The germline V and J ends were trimmed by 6 bases and 1 base, with 21 bases remaining between them. The CDR3 is 17 residues long. The CDR3 is CASSASVYRALNYGYTF. The CDR3 DNA reads TGTGCCAGCAGCGCTAGTGTGTACAGGGCCCTTAACTATGGCTACACCTTC.

This chain uses TRBV20-1 with TRBJ2-5; 13 positions match TRBD2. Germline CDR1 is DFQATT and CDR2 is SNEGSKA (reference sequence). V shed 3 bases, J shed 6 bases, and the junction held 7 bases outside the gene matches. The CDR3 sequence is 15 residues long. CDR3 region: CSARTTSGRRQTQYF. CDR3 in DNA: TGCAGTGCTAGGACGACTAGCGGGAGGAGGCAGACCCAGTACTTC.

The CDR3 loop reads CASSQGGLAAPYNEQFF. CDR3 coding DNA: TGTGCCAGCAGCCAAGGGGGACTAGCGGCCCCCTACAATGAGCAGTTCTTC. The chain combines TRBV4-2 with TRBJ2-1; 11 nucleotides align to TRBD2. CDR1 LGHNA and CDR2 YNFKEQ come from the germline V gene. The V and J ends lost 1 base and 2 bases, in that order; junction bases with no gene match: 4. The CDR3 runs to 17 residues.

This clonotype appeared a single time. The chain is built from TRBV20-1 and TRBJ1-2, with D possibly TRBD1 on 6 matching bases. In germline, CDR1 is DFQATT, CDR2 SNEGSKA (reference sequence). Trimming cost V 6 bases and J 4 bases, with 12 bases left between them. This CDR3 has 12 amino acids. The chain's CDR3 is CSAMTGPYGYTF. The CDR3 coding sequence is TGCAGTGCCATGACAGGACCCTATGGCTACACCTTC.

This chain uses TRBV20-1 with TRBJ1-1, with TRBD1 as a possible D gene (6 bases). The CDR3 totals 12 residues. CDR1 and CDR2 (germline): DFQATT, SNEGSKA (reference sequence). V lost 1 base and J 11 bases, leaving 14 bases between the germline ends. CDR3 nucleotide sequence: TGCAGTGCTAGAGTGCAGGGGATGGAGGCTTTCTTT. Protein product: CSARVQGMEAFF.

V gene TRBV4-2 combines with J gene TRBJ2-2; the match to TRBD2 covers 12 bases. This CDR3 comprises 17 residues. The germline CDR1 and CDR2 sequences are LGHNA and YNFKEQ. Trimming cost V 4 bases and J 5 bases; bases outside gene matches: 8. The CDR3 sequence is CASSLGLAGSKTGELFF. The DNA for the CDR3 is TGTGCCAGCAGCCTCGGACTAGCGGGGTCTAAAACCGGGGAGCTGTTTTTT.

This clonotype was seen a few times. The chain employs TRBV6-6 and TRBJ2-3; D unclear. From germline, CDR1 is MNHNY and CDR2 SVGAGI (reference sequence). CDR3 length: 13 amino acids. Trimming took off 3 bases at V and 4 bases at J, with 8 bases between the two ends. The CDR3 bases are TGTGCCAGCAGTTATACCGTGGCAGATACGCAGTATTTT. It is translated as CASSYTVADTQYF.

The rearrangement joins TRBV7-8 to TRBJ2-3; D gene unclear. CDR1 is SGHVS, CDR2 FQNEAQ, per germline. The V end lost 1 base, the J end lost 1 base, and 3 bases lay between the germline ends. The CDR3 is made up of 13 amino acids. The CDR3, as DNA: TGTGCCAGCAGCTTAGTACGCACAGATACGCAGTATTTT. Residues: CASSLVRTDTQYF.

In this sample, this clonotype turned up once. The rearrangement joins TRBV20-1 to TRBJ1-2; D is possibly TRBD1 (6 bases). The CDR3 has 13 residues. Per germline, CDR1 DFQATT and CDR2 SNEGSKA (reference sequence). The V gene lost 7 bases and the J gene lost 3 bases, with 15 bases spanning the gap. This CDR3 is CSGISEGDYGYTF. The CDR3 coding sequence is TGCAGTGGAATTTCTGAGGGGGACTATGGCTACACCTTC.

The chain couples TRBV7-2 to TRBJ1-5, with 7 bases fitting TRBD1. Per germline, CDR1 SGHTA and CDR2 FQGNSA. With V trimmed by 2 bases and J by 6 bases, 7 bases remained unmatched. This CDR3 region has 15 residues. The CDR3 DNA reads as TGTGCCAGCAGCTTATTACAGGGGATAGGTCAGCCCCAGCATTTT. It yields the protein CASSLLQGIGQPQHF.

This chain links TRBV2 with TRBJ2-2; weak D call: TRBD2 (5 bases). Germline lookup yields CDR1 SNHLY and CDR2 FYNNEI. V was clipped by 7 bases and J by 8 bases, with 14 bases between them. CDR3 length equals 13 residues. The CDR3 DNA reads TGTGCCAGCACTTGGACGAGGGAGGGGGAGCTGTTTTTT. This translates into CASTWTREGELFF.

The chain recombines TRBV20-1 with TRBJ2-6; D is perhaps TRBD1 (5 bases). This CDR3 comprises 17 residues. CDR1 and CDR2 from the germline V gene are DFQATT and SNEGSKA (reference sequence). V was pared by 5 bases and J by 0 bases, with 17 bases between. CDR3 region: CSAPQFQGLSGANVLTF. As DNA, the CDR3 is TGCAGTGCTCCCCAGTTCCAGGGCCTCTCTGGGGCCAACGTCCTGACTTTC.

V is TRBV19 and J is TRBJ2-2; D possibly corresponds to TRBD1 (6 bases). CDR3 length: 15 residues. Germline CDR1 LNHDA, CDR2 SQIVND (reference sequence). Trimming shortened V by 3 bases and J by 2 bases, and 10 bases separated the two germline ends. CDR3 bases: TGTGCCAGTAGTATTCAGGGGATAAACACCGGGGAGCTGTTTTTT. Amino acid sequence: CASSIQGINTGELFF.

This rearrangement joins TRBV5-4 to TRBJ1-2, with TRBD1 identical over 8 bases. The length of the CDR3 is 14 residues. The V and J ends lost 4 bases and 6 bases, in that order; junction bases with no gene match: 8. Germline assignment: CDR1 SGHNT and CDR2 YYREEE (reference sequence). The CDR3 loop is CASSLQQGGDGYTF. DNA of the CDR3: TGTGCCAGCAGCCTACAACAGGGGGGAGATGGCTACACCTTC. The full variable domain, with the rest looked up from reference TRBV5-4 and TRBJ1-2, is ETGVTQSPTHLIKTRGQQVTLRCSSQSGHNTVSWYQQALGQGPQFIFQYYREEENGRGNFPPRFSGLQFPNYSSELNVNALELDDSALYLCASSLQQGGDGYTFGSGTRLTVV.

This chain links TRBV5-6 with TRBJ1-5, with a tentative D call TRBD1 (6 bases). Trimming removed 0 bases at V and 5 bases at J, with 9 bases between. CDR3 size: 14 residues. Germline CDR1 SGHDT, CDR2 YYEEEE. The CDR3 coding sequence is TGTGCCAGCAGCTTGGGGGCAGGGGATCAGCCCCAGCATTTT. Amino acids: CASSLGAGDQPQHF.

The CDR3 protein is CASSNIASGGTDTQYF. The CDR3 bases are TGTGCCAGTAGTAATATTGCTAGCGGGGGCACAGATACGCAGTATTTT. The V and J genes are TRBV19 and TRBJ2-3; 9 nucleotides line up with TRBD2. The V and J ends lost 4 bases and 1 base, in that order; junction bases with no gene match: 6. This CDR3 spans 16 amino acids. Germline CDR1 reads LNHDA; CDR2 reads SQIVND (reference sequence).

The chain employs TRBV12-3 or TRBV12-4 and TRBJ1-2; D may be TRBD1 (5 bases). CDR3 length: 14 residues. Trimming cost V 6 bases and J 5 bases, with 16 bases left between them. The CDR3, as DNA: TGTGCCAGCAGGAAAGCCGGGACTCCTTATGGCTACACCTTC. Translating it yields CASRKAGTPYGYTF.

The rearrangement links TRBV4-2 to TRBJ2-1; 9 bases agree with TRBD2. V trimming: 1 base; J trimming: 6 bases; junction bases outside the gene matches: 7. Per germline, CDR1 LGHNA and CDR2 YNFKEQ. CDR3 length: 16 residues. CDR3: CASSQGASGVSNEQFF. CDR3 coding DNA: TGTGCCAGCAGCCAAGGGGCTAGCGGGGTCAGCAATGAGCAGTTCTTC.

The V and J genes are TRBV20-1 and TRBJ2-1, with 15 bases that match TRBD2. The V segment lost 4 bases and the J segment 6 bases; nucleotides outside the gene matches: 4. The CDR3 loop spans 15 amino acids. Germline-derived CDR1 and CDR2 are DFQATT and SNEGSKA (reference sequence). CDR3 amino acids: CSATGLAGGLNEQFF. The CDR3 nucleotides are TGCAGTGCTACGGGACTAGCGGGGGGTCTCAATGAGCAGTTCTTC.

The chain uses TRBV6-1 and TRBJ2-2; D is perhaps TRBD1 or TRBD2 (5 bases each). This CDR3 has 15 residues. The germline V gene has CDR1 MNHNS and CDR2 SASEGT. With 7 bases removed from V and 7 bases from J, the gap between germline ends came to 19 bases. DNA of the CDR3: TGTGCCAGCAACGAGGGGCGGAATGTCGGCGGGGAGCTGTTTTTT. It translates to CASNEGRNVGGELFF.

This clonotype came up once. The chain combines TRBV19 with TRBJ1-4; D ambiguous. Germline V lookup: CDR1 LNHDA, CDR2 SQIVND (reference sequence). The V gene lost 2 bases and the J gene lost 0 bases, with 4 bases spanning the gap. There are 14 residues in the CDR3. Written as DNA, the CDR3 is TGTGCCAGTAGTATACAGACAACTAATGAAAAACTGTTTTTT. Translated, it gives CASSIQTTNEKLFF. Full variable domain (remainder filled in from reference TRBV19 and TRBJ1-4): DGGITQSPKYLFRKEGQNVTLSCEQNLNHDAMYWYRQDPGQGLRLIYYSQIVNDFQKGDIAEGYSVSREKKESFPLTVTSAQKNPTAFYLCASSIQTTNEKLFFGSGTQLSVL.

The CDR3 DNA is TGTGCCAGCAGCGTCCAGGGGCTGGGCTTTCTTGGCTACACCTTC. This sequence encodes CASSVQGLGFLGYTF. The chain links TRBV9 to TRBJ1-2; possible D gene TRBD1, 6 bases. From germline, CDR1 is SGDLS and CDR2 YYNGEE. The CDR3 runs 15 residues. The V end lost 2 bases, the J end lost 7 bases, and 18 bases lay between the germline ends.

The J gene is TRBJ1-2, the V gene TRBV27; 7 bases agree with TRBD1. The J segment lost 5 bases and the V segment lost 2 bases, leaving 8 bases of the junction unmatched. The CDR3 sequence is 15 residues long. Germline CDR1 is MNHEY and CDR2 is SMNVEV (reference sequence). CDR3 sequence reads: CASSLMAGGLYGYTF. The CDR3 DNA is TGTGCCAGCAGTTTAATGGCAGGGGGGTTATATGGCTACACCTTC.

The chain is built from TRBV20-1 and TRBJ2-7, with 9 bases that match TRBD1. CDR1 and CDR2 (germline): DFQATT, SNEGSKA (reference sequence). The V gene end was trimmed by 6 bases and the J gene end by 6 bases; junction bases not matched to a gene: 15. The length of the CDR3 is 15 residues. CDR3 DNA: TGCAGTGCCTCAAGCACCAAACACAGGGGGCGCGAGCAGTACTTC. It is translated as CSASSTKHRGREQYF.

This sequence joins TRBV5-1 and TRBJ2-7, with TRBD1 as a possible D gene (6 bases). This CDR3 spans 13 amino acids. V lost 4 bases and J lost 5, with 13 bases in between. Per the germline V gene, CDR1 is SGHRS and CDR2 is YFSETQ. The CDR3 is CASSPATGNEQYF. CDR3 in DNA: TGCGCCAGCAGCCCCGCGACAGGTAACGAGCAGTACTTC.

The rearrangement uses TRBV5-1 and TRBJ1-3, with D possibly matching TRBD1 (5 bases). Per germline, CDR1 SGHRS and CDR2 YFSETQ. V was clipped by 4 bases and J by 0 bases, with 14 bases between them. The CDR3 is 16 amino acids. Written as DNA, the CDR3 is TGCGCCAGCAGCCCAGGGACGGTGAGCTCTGGAAACACCATATATTTT. This gives the protein CASSPGTVSSGNTIYF.

This clonotype was counted a single time. The chain combines TRBV7-9 with TRBJ1-4, with 9 nucleotides matching TRBD1. V lost 4 bases, J lost 0 bases, and 3 bases stayed unmatched. CDR1 is SEHNR and CDR2 is FQNEAQ in the germline V gene (reference sequence). The CDR3 covers 16 residues. DNA for the CDR3: TGTGCCAGCAGCTGGGGACAGGGCCCAACTAATGAAAAACTGTTTTTT. Amino acid sequence: CASSWGQGPTNEKLFF.

The chain combines TRBV27 with TRBJ1-5, with TRBD1 matching over 7 bases. The ends lost 4 bases at V and 2 bases at J; junction bases unmatched: 2. Germline V lookup: CDR1 MNHEY, CDR2 SMNVEV (reference sequence). The CDR3 is 14 residues long. The CDR3 nucleotides are TGTGCCAGCAGTTCTGGGACAGGCAATCAGCCCCAGCATTTT. This encodes CASSSGTGNQPQHF.

This clonotype was seen just once. Written as DNA, the CDR3 is TGTGCCATCAGGGGGACTAGCGGGGGTGAGCAGTTCTTC. Translating gives CAIRGTSGGEQFF. J is TRBJ2-1 and V is TRBV10-3; 14 positions match TRBD2. After removal of 6 bases from V and 9 bases from J, the junction contained 1 base not matched to a gene. CDR3 length equals 13 residues. Germline lookup yields CDR1 ENHRY and CDR2 SYGVKD.

This clonotype was observed once. The rearrangement joins TRBV12-3 or TRBV12-4 to TRBJ2-1; D remains ambiguous. The CDR3 has 12 amino acids. Trimming stripped 3 bases from V and 9 bases from J, with 9 bases between. In DNA, the CDR3 is TGTGCCAGCAGTTTTCTGCAGCGTGAGCAGTTCTTC. As protein: CASSFLQREQFF.

This sequence joins TRBV19 and TRBJ2-3, with 13 nucleotides matching TRBD2. The germline V gene has CDR1 LNHDA and CDR2 SQIVND (reference sequence). The ends lost 6 bases at V and 2 bases at J; junction bases unmatched: 11. This CDR3 region has 18 residues. Written as DNA, the CDR3 is TGTGCCAGTAGAAGCTTCGGGACTAGCGGGGAAATCACAGATACGCAGTATTTT. As protein: CASRSFGTSGEITDTQYF.